These 32 T cell receptor beta chains were all obtained from the same sample, sequenced in a study of blood T cell repertoires in COVID-19. Assay: immunoSEQ multiplex PCR; the TCRdb copy retains only in-frame clones and omits some. Among more than 100,000 clones listed, 75% to 90% were seen once. The sequenced sample was peripheral blood. These receptors all come from a woman in her seventies with acute or convalescent COVID-19.

The chain joins TRBV7-2 to TRBJ2-1; D perhaps matches TRBD2 (6 bases). The germline V gene encodes CDR1 SGHTA and CDR2 FQGNSA. The V gene lost 5 bases and the J gene lost 3 bases, with 14 bases spanning the gap. The CDR3 contains 15 residues. The CDR3 DNA reads TGTGCCAGCAGCCGTTTAGGAGGGAGCTACAATGAGCAGTTCTTC. It specifies CASSRLGGSYNEQFF.

This chain links TRBV25-1 with TRBJ1-5, with D possibly matching TRBD1 (6 bases). This CDR3 has 15 amino acids. CDR1 is MGHDK and CDR2 is SYGVNS in the germline V gene. Between the trimmed V and J ends, which lost 6 bases and 7 bases, there was a span of 19 bases. CDR3 in DNA: TGTGCCAGCAGACGTTACAGGGTGGATAACCAGCCCCAGCATTTT. This translates into CASRRYRVDNQPQHF.

This CDR3 is CASSFSPGVSYEQYF. In DNA form, the CDR3 reads TGTGCCAGCAGCTTTTCGCCAGGGGTCTCCTACGAGCAGTACTTC. The rearrangement links TRBV5-6 to TRBJ2-7; maybe TRBD1 (6 bases). V was shortened by 2 bases and J by 0 bases, with 12 bases between the two germline ends. The length of the CDR3 is 15 residues. CDR1 SGHDT and CDR2 YYEEEE come from the germline V gene.

The chain links TRBV6-1 to TRBJ1-4; no reliable D call. V shed 2 bases and J shed 0 bases, with 4 bases lying between them. The CDR3 is 14 amino acids. Germline lookup yields CDR1 MNHNS and CDR2 SASEGT. The CDR3 here is CASSEQATNEKLFF. The CDR3 nucleotides are TGTGCCAGCAGTGAACAGGCAACTAATGAAAAACTGTTTTTT.

V is TRBV12-3 or TRBV12-4 and J is TRBJ1-2, with a tentative D call TRBD1 (6 bases). V was cut by 6 bases and J by 7 bases, with 12 bases left in between. The CDR3 extends over 12 amino acids. As DNA, the CDR3 is TGTGCCAGCAGACAGGGACCCCGTGGCTACACCTTC. Translation gives CASRQGPRGYTF.

A single count supports this clone. The chain has TRBV30 and TRBJ2-7, with D perhaps TRBD1 (5 bases). Trimming left V 3 bases short and J 5 bases short, with 14 bases between. The CDR3 consists of 13 residues. From germline, CDR1 is GTSNPN and CDR2 SVGIG (reference sequence). The CDR3 nucleotides read TGTGCCTGGAGCGTTTTAGGGGCGGACGAGCAGTACTTC. Amino acids: CAWSVLGADEQYF.

In DNA, the CDR3 is TGCGCCAGCAGGGGACAGGATAATTCACCCCTCCACTTT. Protein: CASRGQDNSPLHF. The chain has TRBV5-1 and TRBJ1-6; 8 bases map to TRBD1. Germline values: CDR1 SGHRS, CDR2 YFSETQ. The CDR3 is 13 amino acids. V shed 5 bases, J shed 5 bases, and the junction held 0 bases outside the gene matches.

The rearrangement uses TRBV30 and TRBJ2-3, with 7 bases aligning to TRBD2. The CDR3 loop spans 13 amino acids. The V gene's germline CDR1 is GTSNPN and CDR2 SVGIG (reference sequence). The junction had 4 bases not matched to a gene; V was cut back by 4 bases and J by 3 bases. The CDR3 DNA reads as TGTGCCTGGACTAGCGGTGTGACAGATACGCAGTATTTT. Its protein is CAWTSGVTDTQYF.

The chain is built from TRBV5-8 and TRBJ1-1; 10 positions match TRBD1. V lost 5 bases, J lost 4 bases, and 8 bases stayed unmatched. CDR1 is SGHTS and CDR2 is YDEGEE in the germline V gene. The CDR3 consists of 15 residues. In DNA, the CDR3 is TGTGCCAGCAGGATGCCGGGACAGGGGTTCACTGAAGCTTTCTTT. Protein product: CASRMPGQGFTEAFF.

The CDR3 is CASSAGLAGGTDTQYF. The CDR3, as DNA: TGTGCCAGCAGTGCGGGACTAGCGGGGGGCACAGATACGCAGTATTTT. The genes are TRBV6-1 and TRBJ2-3, with TRBD2 matching 14 bases. The germline CDR1 and CDR2 sequences are MNHNS and SASEGT. The CDR3 totals 16 residues. V shed 4 bases, J shed 1 base, and the junction held 1 base outside the gene matches.

V gene TRBV5-4 combines with J gene TRBJ2-1; 7 bases align to TRBD2. The CDR3 is 17 amino acids. Trimming took 4 bases from V and 3 from J; bases not matched to a gene: 13. Looked up from germline, CDR1 is SGHNT and CDR2 is YYREEE (reference sequence). The CDR3 is CASSGLGSRGYYNEQFF. As DNA, the CDR3 is TGTGCCAGCAGCGGATTGGGTTCGCGGGGGTACTACAATGAGCAGTTCTTC.

CDR3 DNA sequence: TGTGCCAGCAGCCAGGACTATAACTACGAGCAGTACTTC. This encodes CASSQDYNYEQYF. This rearrangement joins TRBV11-3 to TRBJ2-7, with D perhaps TRBD2 (6 bases). Deletions cut 5 bases from V and 3 bases from J, with 11 bases between. Germline V CDR1 and CDR2: SGHNT, YENEEA. CDR3 length: 13 amino acids.

The gene calls are TRBV28 and TRBJ1-2, with D perhaps TRBD1 (5 bases). Deletions cut 6 bases from V and 2 bases from J, with 16 bases between. The CDR3 covers 15 residues. The germline V gene encodes CDR1 MDHEN and CDR2 SYDVKM. In DNA form, the CDR3 reads TGTGCCAGCAGCCAGACAGCTAAACTAAACTATGGCTACACCTTC. Translation gives CASSQTAKLNYGYTF.

CDR3 residues: CASSFPRSGDTDTQYF. The CDR3 nucleotides are TGTGCCAGCAGTTTCCCTCGATCGGGGGACACAGATACGCAGTATTTT. The chain carries TRBV27 and TRBJ2-3; D might be TRBD2 (6 bases). Per germline, CDR1 MNHEY and CDR2 SMNVEV (reference sequence). V was pared by 3 bases and J by 2 bases, with 15 bases between. The CDR3 loop spans 16 amino acids.

The chain couples TRBV24-1 to TRBJ1-4; D perhaps matches TRBD1 (5 bases). The CDR3 is 14 residues long. V was trimmed by 4 bases and J by 5 bases, leaving 10 bases between them. Germline V lookup: CDR1 KGHDR, CDR2 SFDVKD. DNA of the CDR3: TGTGCCACCAGTGAAGGACACGAAAATGAAAAACTGTTTTTT. Residues: CATSEGHENEKLFF.

The V gene is TRBV6-1, the J gene TRBJ1-5; weak D call: TRBD1 (6 bases). The CDR3 length is 16 residues. Germline V gene data show CDR1 as MNHNS and CDR2 as SASEGT. The V gene lost 1 base and the J gene lost 0 bases, with 10 bases spanning the gap. CDR3 nucleotides: TGTGCCAGCAGTGAAGAGGGGGGGAATAGCAATCAGCCCCAGCATTTT. Translating gives CASSEEGGNSNQPQHF.

Details on this clone: This may be a read error, as it is one base from a much larger clone. The sample has other DNA sequences that encode this CDR3 too. In DNA form, the CDR3 reads TGTGCCTGGAGTGTACAGAACAATTCACCCCTCCACTTT. As protein: CAWSVQNNSPLHF. The V call is TRBV30, the J call TRBJ1-6, with no clear D. The CDR3 contains 13 residues. The V gene lost 0 bases and the J gene lost 7 bases, with 7 bases spanning the gap. The germline gives CDR1 GTSNPN, CDR2 SVGIG (reference sequence).

The gene calls are TRBV13 and TRBJ1-2; D uncertain. Germline CDR1 reads PRHDT; CDR2 reads FYEKMQ (reference sequence). Trimming removed 3 bases from V and 4 bases from J, with 9 bases in between. This CDR3 has 13 amino acids. The CDR3 sequence is CASSFGDRYGYTF. CDR3 DNA sequence: TGTGCCAGCAGCTTCGGAGATCGCTATGGCTACACCTTC.

The CDR3 nucleotides read TGTGCCAGCAGTGAATCGACTAGCGGACTCTACGAGCAGTACTTC. It specifies CASSESTSGLYEQYF. The gene calls are TRBV2 and TRBJ2-7; 9 nucleotides match TRBD2. The V gene end was trimmed by 2 bases and the J gene end by 3 bases; junction bases not matched to a gene: 5. Germline V CDR1 and CDR2: SNHLY, FYNNEI. CDR3 length: 15 residues. Looking up the rest from reference TRBV2 and TRBJ2-7 gives the full variable domain: EPEVTQTPSHQVTQMGQEVILRCVPISNHLYFYWYRQILGQKVEFLVSFYNNEISEKSEIFDDQFSVERPDGSNFTLKIRSTKLEDSAMYFCASSESTSGLYEQYFGPGTRLTVT.

V is TRBV19 and J is TRBJ1-4, with D hard to call. Germline V gives CDR1 LNHDA, CDR2 SQIVND (reference sequence). The CDR3 spans 14 residues. Trimming pared 4 bases from V and 3 bases from J, leaving 9 bases between. The CDR3 reads CASSKREANEKLFF. In nucleotides, the CDR3 is TGTGCCAGTAGTAAAAGGGAGGCTAATGAAAAACTGTTTTTT.

The gene calls are TRBV7-9 and TRBJ1-1; a weak D match, TRBD1 (6 bases). The CDR3 sequence is 16 residues long. Germline CDR1 and CDR2: SEHNR and FQNEAQ (reference sequence). V was pared by 5 bases and J by 5 bases, with 21 bases between. For the CDR3, the DNA is TGTGCCAGCAGCGACCCCATCAGGGGTGAAGTTACTGAAGCTTTCTTT. Translating it yields CASSDPIRGEVTEAFF.

This clone came up once. V is TRBV5-1 and J is TRBJ1-2; no firm D call. This CDR3 is 15 amino acids long. The germline gives CDR1 SGHRS, CDR2 YFSETQ. The V gene lost 5 bases and the J gene lost 6 bases, with 20 bases spanning the gap. CDR3 DNA sequence: TGCGCCAGCAGGATGGACTTGGCCGGACTGGATGGCTACACCTTC. Its translation is CASRMDLAGLDGYTF.

The rearrangement links TRBV19 to TRBJ1-6; perhaps TRBD1 as D (6 bases). CDR1 is LNHDA, CDR2 SQIVND, per germline (reference sequence). The CDR3 has 16 amino acids. The V end lost 4 bases, the J end lost 0 bases, and 10 bases lay between the germline ends. The CDR3 DNA reads TGTGCCAGTAGTAAGGGGGTCAGCTCCTATAATTCACCCCTCCACTTT. Amino acids: CASSKGVSSYNSPLHF.

This clone appeared once. J is TRBJ1-2 and V is TRBV7-6, with unresolved D. Germline V gene data show CDR1 as SGHVS and CDR2 as FNYEAQ. The CDR3 spans 15 residues. The germline V and J ends were trimmed by 4 bases and 3 bases, with 15 bases remaining between them. The CDR3 sequence is CASSSSGIGYYGYTF. The CDR3 region has the DNA TGTGCCAGCAGCTCCTCCGGGATTGGCTACTATGGCTACACCTTC.

The rearrangement links TRBV19 to TRBJ2-3, with TRBD2 matching 12 bases. Per germline, CDR1 LNHDA and CDR2 SQIVND (reference sequence). This CDR3 spans 19 amino acids. The V gene end was trimmed by 5 bases and the J gene end by 1 base; junction bases not matched to a gene: 13. CDR3 nucleotide sequence: TGTGCCAGTAGTTCCCTGACTAGCGGGGGCCCTACCCGCACAGATACGCAGTATTTT. Protein sequence: CASSSLTSGGPTRTDTQYF.

The rearrangement uses TRBV5-1 and TRBJ2-5; a weak D match, TRBD2 (6 bases). V dropped 2 bases and J dropped 5 bases, with 19 bases sitting between them. Germline CDR1 reads SGHRS; CDR2 reads YFSETQ. The CDR3 extends over 16 amino acids. The chain's CDR3 is CASSFRASLAGETQYF. CDR3 in DNA: TGCGCCAGCAGCTTTAGGGCTAGTTTGGCGGGGGAGACCCAGTACTTC.

The chain couples TRBV19 to TRBJ1-5; D remains ambiguous. CDR3 length: 15 residues. CDR1 is LNHDA and CDR2 is SQIVND in the germline V gene (reference sequence). Trimming removed 1 base at V and 0 bases at J, with 7 bases between. CDR3 nucleotides: TGTGCCAGTAGTATAGGAGGGTATAGCAATCAGCCCCAGCATTTT. Its translation is CASSIGGYSNQPQHF.

The chain uses TRBV7-2 and TRBJ2-7; maybe TRBD1 (6 bases). The ends were cut back, 5 bases at V and 1 base at J, with 12 bases in the middle. This CDR3 spans 14 amino acids. From germline, CDR1 is SGHTA and CDR2 FQGNSA. The CDR3 loop is CASSLTGISYEQYF. CDR3 in DNA: TGTGCCAGCAGCCTCACAGGGATTTCCTACGAGCAGTACTTC.

V gene TRBV24-1 combines with J gene TRBJ2-7; 7 bases fit TRBD1. The germline V gene has CDR1 KGHDR and CDR2 SFDVKD. The CDR3 sequence is 16 residues long. Losses at the gene ends were 0 bases for V and 3 bases for J; bases not matched to a gene: 7. The CDR3 reads CATSDLIRDSCYEQYF. As DNA, the CDR3 is TGTGCCACCAGTGATTTGATCCGGGACAGCTGCTACGAGCAGTACTTC.

The sample holds a few counts of this clone. This rearrangement joins TRBV5-4 to TRBJ2-3; 11 bases match TRBD2. CDR1 and CDR2 from the germline V gene are SGHNT and YYREEE (reference sequence). The junction had 13 bases not matched to a gene; V was cut back by 4 bases and J by 6 bases. The CDR3 runs to 17 residues. The CDR3 spells CASSPYTSGGSRDTQYF. The DNA of the CDR3 is TGTGCCAGCAGCCCGTATACTAGCGGGGGCTCCCGGGATACGCAGTATTTT.

The table lists this clone with a count of one. The chain recombines TRBV27 with TRBJ2-7; the match to TRBD1 covers 8 bases. Germline assignment: CDR1 MNHEY and CDR2 SMNVEV (reference sequence). This CDR3 spans 15 amino acids. The junction had 8 bases not matched to a gene; V was cut back by 7 bases and J by 0 bases. The DNA for the CDR3 is TGTGCCAGCAAGATCGGGACAGGCATCTCCTACGAGCAGTACTTC. Translated, it gives CASKIGTGISYEQYF.

This clone came up once. The V and J genes are TRBV23-1 and TRBJ1-5; 9 bases are shared with TRBD1. TRBV23-1 is an ORF for which the function is uncertain. With 7 bases clipped from V and 1 base from J, the junction kept 17 bases outside the gene matches. The CDR3 contains 19 residues. As DNA, the CDR3 is TGCGCCAGCATTAAGTCCGGGGACAGGGAAGGAGGAAGCAATCAGCCCCAGCATTTT. Amino acids: CASIKSGDREGGSNQPQHF.